A single sample gave rise to the 30 T cell receptor beta chains below, sequenced in a study of blood T cell repertoires in COVID-19. The table came from immunoSEQ multiplex PCR; TCRdb's copy has only in-frame clones and leaves some out. The data hold 60,000 to 85,000 clones, with 85% to 90% observed a single time. Sequenced: peripheral blood. All receptors derive from an elderly woman with active or convalescent COVID-19.

This chain joins TRBV9 and TRBJ1-1; D unclear. This CDR3 is built from 13 residues. V was shortened by 4 bases and J by 8 bases, with 15 bases between the two germline ends. CDR1 is SGDLS and CDR2 is YYNGEE in the germline V gene. CDR3 in amino acids: CASSPSGSAEAFF. For the CDR3, the DNA is TGTGCCAGCAGCCCCTCGGGGTCAGCGGAAGCTTTCTTT.

The rearrangement joins TRBV13 to TRBJ2-7; tentative D call: TRBD1 (5 bases). The CDR3 consists of 12 residues. The V gene lost 2 bases and the J gene lost 8 bases, with 10 bases spanning the gap. In germline, CDR1 is PRHDT, CDR2 FYEKMQ (reference sequence). The DNA of the CDR3 is TGTGCCAGCAGCTTAAGGGGCGACAAGCAGTACTTC. It yields the protein CASSLRGDKQYF. The full variable domain, with the rest looked up from reference TRBV13 and TRBJ2-7, is AAGVIQSPRHLIKEKRETATLKCYPIPRHDTVYWYQQGPGQDPQFLISFYEKMQSDKGSIPDRFSAQQFSDYHSELNMSSLELGDSALYFCASSLRGDKQYFGPGTRLTVT.

The genes are TRBV5-8 and TRBJ1-5, with D perhaps TRBD1 (6 bases). Trimming removed 4 bases at V and 3 bases at J, with 17 bases between. The germline CDR1 and CDR2 sequences are SGHTS and YDEGEE. The CDR3 covers 16 residues. The CDR3 loop reads CASSPGTPHLNQPQHF. The CDR3 DNA sequence: TGTGCCAGCAGCCCCGGGACACCCCACCTCAATCAGCCCCAGCATTTT.

The genes are TRBV6-5 and TRBJ1-2; 9 bases align to TRBD1. In germline, CDR1 is MNHEY, CDR2 SVGAGI. The CDR3 totals 15 residues. Trimming cost V 0 bases and J 6 bases; bases outside gene matches: 5. Here the CDR3 DNA reads TGTGCCAGCAGTTACTCGAGCCGGGACAGGGATGGCTACACCTTC. It encodes CASSYSSRDRDGYTF.

The chain links TRBV11-3 to TRBJ2-7; tentatively, D is TRBD1 (6 bases). This CDR3 region has 14 residues. Trimming took 5 bases from V and 0 from J, leaving 11 bases between them. Germline V gene sequence: CDR1 SGHNT, CDR2 YENEEA. Here the CDR3 reads CASSPGTSSYEQYF. CDR3 sequence (DNA): TGTGCCAGCAGCCCCGGGACATCCTCCTACGAGCAGTACTTC.

The V and J genes are TRBV10-3 and TRBJ2-3, with 7 bases aligning to TRBD1. The J segment lost 0 bases and the V segment lost 2 bases, leaving 11 bases of the junction unmatched. Germline V gene lookup returns CDR1 ENHRY and CDR2 SYGVKD. The CDR3 loop spans 18 amino acids. The CDR3 loop is CAISEQNRGPLSTDTQYF. CDR3 sequence (DNA): TGTGCCATCAGTGAGCAAAACAGGGGACCGCTCAGCACAGATACGCAGTATTTT.

This clone is a singleton in its sample. The V call is TRBV5-1, the J call TRBJ2-5, with 7 positions matching TRBD1. The CDR3 consists of 15 residues. J lost 5 bases, V lost 4 bases, and 11 bases had no gene match. Per the germline V gene, CDR1 is SGHRS and CDR2 is YFSETQ. The CDR3 here is CASSTLTGPGETQYF. As DNA, the CDR3 is TGCGCCAGCAGCACATTGACAGGGCCGGGGGAGACCCAGTACTTC.

The rearrangement links TRBV6-2 or TRBV6-3 to TRBJ2-3; TRBD2 is a possible D gene (5 bases). Germline assignment: CDR1 MNHEY and CDR2 SVGEGT. The CDR3 has 15 amino acids. Trimming stripped 2 bases from V and 3 bases from J, with 12 bases between. As DNA, the CDR3 is TGTGCCAGCAGTTACCTGAAGGGCGGGACAGATACGCAGTATTTT. It translates to CASSYLKGGTDTQYF.

The rearrangement links TRBV13 to TRBJ2-7, with 7 bases identical to TRBD2. Germline V gene lookup returns CDR1 PRHDT and CDR2 FYEKMQ (reference sequence). Unmatched junction bases numbered 5, after V lost 1 base and J lost 5 bases. This CDR3 comprises 14 residues. DNA of the CDR3: TGTGCCAGCAGCTTAGTTGCGGGAGTTAACGAGCAGTACTTC. It translates to CASSLVAGVNEQYF.

The V gene is TRBV5-6, the J gene TRBJ1-3, with TRBD1 as a possible D gene (5 bases). The CDR3 consists of 15 residues. V dropped 0 bases and J dropped 2 bases, with 9 bases sitting between them. In germline, CDR1 is SGHDT, CDR2 YYEEEE. CDR3 region: CASSLVAGTGNTIYF. The CDR3 region has the DNA TGTGCCAGCAGCTTGGTAGCAGGGACTGGAAACACCATATATTTT.

The chain recombines TRBV4-3 with TRBJ2-7; D unresolved. V was cut by 2 bases and J by 2 bases, with 7 bases left in between. CDR3 size: 13 residues. Germline lookup yields CDR1 LGHNA and CDR2 YSLEER. The CDR3 reads CASSQSHTYEQYF. The DNA of the CDR3 is TGCGCCAGCAGCCAAAGCCATACCTACGAGCAGTACTTC.

The chain joins TRBV11-3 to TRBJ2-7; D ambiguous. Trimming pared 1 base from V and 0 bases from J, leaving 10 bases between. CDR1 and CDR2 from the germline V gene are SGHNT and YENEEA. The CDR3 length is 15 residues. The CDR3 reads CASSLVAGSSYEQYF. Here the CDR3 DNA reads TGTGCCAGCAGCTTAGTAGCCGGAAGCTCCTACGAGCAGTACTTC.

In the case of this clone: Sequence at one end of the junction differs from germline and may be a read error. V usage is TRBV7-7 and J usage is TRBJ2-5; D call uncertain. The CDR3 runs 15 residues. From germline, CDR1 is SSHAT and CDR2 FNYEAQ (reference sequence). In DNA form, the CDR3 reads TGTGCTAGCAGCTTACTTGAGAGGTACCAAGAGACCCAGTACTTC. This translates into CASSLLERYQETQYF.

V and J are TRBV5-6 and TRBJ1-3; 7 nucleotides match TRBD1. Germline V gene data show CDR1 as SGHDT and CDR2 as YYEEEE. The CDR3 contains 14 residues. The V and J ends lost 3 bases and 5 bases, in that order; junction bases with no gene match: 5. This CDR3 reads CASSWGTARNTIYF. The CDR3 DNA is TGTGCCAGCAGCTGGGGGACAGCCCGAAACACCATATATTTT.

V usage is TRBV27 and J usage is TRBJ1-1, with D possibly TRBD1 on 5 matching bases. Trimming stripped 5 bases from V and 5 bases from J, with 12 bases between. Germline assignment: CDR1 MNHEY and CDR2 SMNVEV (reference sequence). The CDR3 is 13 residues long. The CDR3 here is CASSIPRETEAFF. CDR3 in DNA: TGTGCCAGCAGTATCCCCAGGGAAACTGAAGCTTTCTTT.

The V and J genes are TRBV4-1 and TRBJ2-1, with 9 nucleotides matching TRBD1. The CDR3 is 15 residues long. The V segment lost 2 bases and the J segment 9 bases; nucleotides outside the gene matches: 8. The germline V gene has CDR1 MGHRA and CDR2 YSYEKL. CDR3 bases: TGCGCCAGCAGCCAAAGAGGGACAGGGATTGGTGAGCAGTTCTTC. Residues: CASSQRGTGIGEQFF.

V and J are TRBV18 and TRBJ1-5; D uncertain. This CDR3 contains 16 residues. CDR1 and CDR2 (germline): KGHSH, LQKENI. The V end lost 3 bases, the J end lost 4 bases, and 16 bases lay between the germline ends. The CDR3 nucleotides are TGTGCCAGCTCACCCGGTCCGGGTGGTATAAATCAGCCCCAGCATTTT. Translation: CASSPGPGGINQPQHF.

The chain couples TRBV5-1 to TRBJ2-5; 10 nucleotides match TRBD2. CDR3 length: 15 amino acids. CDR1 SGHRS and CDR2 YFSETQ come from the germline V gene. The V and J ends lost 0 bases and 2 bases, in that order; junction bases with no gene match: 1. The CDR3 loop is CASSLVLAGQETQYF. The CDR3 DNA is TGCGCCAGCAGCTTGGTACTAGCGGGGCAAGAGACCCAGTACTTC.

For the CDR3, the DNA is TGTGCCAGCAGCCCCCTAGGCACAGGGGGCTTTAGCGAGCAGTACTTC. It specifies CASSPLGTGGFSEQYF. This chain joins TRBV5-5 and TRBJ2-7; 9 positions match TRBD1. J lost 6 bases, V lost 4 bases, and 14 bases had no gene match. Germline V gives CDR1 SGHKS, CDR2 YYEKEE (reference sequence). CDR3 size: 16 residues.

The chain combines TRBV6-5 with TRBJ2-1; TRBD2 is a possible D gene (6 bases). The V and J ends lost 5 bases and 8 bases respectively, with 19 bases between them. Germline loops: CDR1 MNHEY, CDR2 SVGAGI. CDR3 size: 15 residues. The CDR3 sequence is CASSQTGTPRYEQFF. CDR3 DNA: TGTGCCAGCAGTCAAACCGGGACTCCAAGGTATGAGCAGTTCTTC.

The rearrangement uses TRBV7-2 and TRBJ2-3; 8 bases are a match to TRBD1. The CDR3 contains 15 residues. CDR1 and CDR2 from the germline V gene are SGHTA and FQGNSA. With 5 bases clipped from V and 1 base from J, the junction kept 5 bases outside the gene matches. This CDR3 reads CASSRDRIRTDTQYF. In nucleotides, the CDR3 is TGTGCCAGCAGCCGGGACAGGATTCGCACAGATACGCAGTATTTT.

This chain links TRBV6-5 with TRBJ1-2, with D possibly matching TRBD1 (5 bases). Germline CDR1 is MNHEY and CDR2 is SVGAGI. The CDR3 covers 13 residues. Trimming stripped 0 bases from V and 8 bases from J, with 10 bases between. CDR3 DNA: TGTGCCAGCAGTTACTCCGAAGGGGCCGGCTACACCTTC. As protein: CASSYSEGAGYTF.

The chain carries TRBV5-1 and TRBJ2-6; TRBD1 is a possible D gene (6 bases). Trimming removed 3 bases from V and 3 bases from J, with 10 bases in between. In germline, CDR1 is SGHRS, CDR2 YFSETQ. The CDR3 totals 15 residues. The CDR3 DNA reads TGCGCCAGCAGCTCACAGGGCGGTGGGGCCAACGTCCTGACTTTC. Amino acids: CASSSQGGGANVLTF.

The CDR3 region has the DNA TGTGCCAGCAGCGGGAGACTAGCGGGAGGCAGACTCTACAATGAGCAGTTCTTC. Translating it yields CASSGRLAGGRLYNEQFF. The J gene is TRBJ2-1, the V gene TRBV9; 13 bases map to TRBD2. This CDR3 contains 18 residues. V was clipped by 3 bases and J by 3 bases; unmatched bases: 9. Germline V gene sequence: CDR1 SGDLS, CDR2 YYNGEE.

The genes are TRBV4-1 and TRBJ1-1; D is perhaps TRBD1 (5 bases). Trimming removed 0 bases from V and 5 bases from J, with 16 bases in between. The CDR3 spans 16 residues. CDR1 MGHRA and CDR2 YSYEKL come from the germline V gene. The CDR3 here is CASSQDSRQGGTEAFF. In DNA, the CDR3 is TGCGCCAGCAGCCAAGATAGTAGGCAGGGAGGTACTGAAGCTTTCTTT.

The chain combines TRBV18 with TRBJ1-2, with 7 nucleotides matching TRBD1. The V segment lost 3 bases and the J segment 6 bases; nucleotides outside the gene matches: 10. The V gene's germline CDR1 is KGHSH and CDR2 LQKENI. The CDR3 spans 15 residues. CDR3 sequence reads: CASSPARDGQDGYTF. The CDR3 bases are TGTGCCAGCTCACCGGCCCGGGACGGACAGGATGGCTACACCTTC.

V and J are TRBV10-3 and TRBJ2-3; 7 bases are shared with TRBD1. This CDR3 comprises 15 residues. Losses at the gene ends were 5 bases for V and 1 base for J; bases not matched to a gene: 6. Germline CDR1 reads ENHRY; CDR2 reads SYGVKD. Here the CDR3 DNA reads TGTGCCATCAGTAGGGACAGTATTCGCACAGATACGCAGTATTTT. Protein sequence: CAISRDSIRTDTQYF.

This sequence joins TRBV27 and TRBJ2-7; TRBD2 is a possible D gene (5 bases). CDR3 length: 14 residues. The germline V and J ends were trimmed by 4 bases and 3 bases, with 13 bases remaining between them. Germline-derived CDR1 and CDR2 are MNHEY and SMNVEV (reference sequence). CDR3 protein: CASSSHRDVYEQYF. DNA of the CDR3: TGTGCCAGCAGTTCCCACCGGGATGTCTACGAGCAGTACTTC.

This rearrangement joins TRBV18 to TRBJ1-3; no clear D gene. Germline V gene lookup returns CDR1 KGHSH and CDR2 LQKENI. This CDR3 spans 14 amino acids. Trimming took off 0 bases at V and 4 bases at J, with 7 bases between the two ends. CDR3 bases: TGTGCCAGCTCACCACCTGGCAGAGGAAACACCATATATTTT. The encoded protein is CASSPPGRGNTIYF.

This clone has only one observation. The rearrangement joins TRBV19 to TRBJ1-4; D is unclear. V gave up 3 bases and J gave up 8 bases, with 13 bases separating them. Germline V lookup: CDR1 LNHDA, CDR2 SQIVND (reference sequence). The CDR3 covers 14 residues. The chain's CDR3 is CASSMGRVLEKLFF. In nucleotides, the CDR3 is TGTGCCAGTAGTATGGGTCGGGTTTTGGAAAAACTGTTTTTT.